One and the same sample provided the 9 T cell receptor beta chains below, sequenced in a study of T cell responses to AZD1222 COVID-19 vaccine. TCRdb keeps only in-frame clones here, not all; method: immunoSEQ multiplex PCR. The table has about 120,000 clones, 92% seen once; the top ten hold over 7.5%. Sequencing used peripheral blood, obtained 28 days after the second AZD1222 dose. The receptors shown here come from an adult who received the AZD1222 COVID-19 vaccine.

The V and J genes are TRBV15 and TRBJ1-1; the D gene is possibly TRBD1 (5 bases). V was pared by 5 bases and J by 1 base, with 17 bases between. The CDR3 runs to 16 residues. The V gene's germline CDR1 is LNHNV and CDR2 YYDKDF (reference sequence). CDR3 nucleotides: TGTGCCACCAGCCCTTTCCAGGGAGTGGGGAACACTGAAGCTTTCTTT. It is translated as CATSPFQGVGNTEAFF.

This chain links TRBV20-1 with TRBJ2-2; no firm D call. The ends were cut back, 8 bases at V and 7 bases at J, with 8 bases in the middle. Per germline, CDR1 DFQATT and CDR2 SNEGSKA (reference sequence). The CDR3 loop spans 10 amino acids. The CDR3 DNA is TGCAGTCCTGGGATCGGGGAGCTGTTTTTT. It is translated as CSPGIGELFF.

This clone was counted once. J is TRBJ2-2 and V is TRBV14, with D unclear. The V gene lost 2 bases and the J gene lost 0 bases, with 7 bases spanning the gap. Germline-derived CDR1 and CDR2 are SGHDN and FVKESK. CDR3 length equals 15 residues. CDR3 sequence reads: CASSQLGANTGELFF. As DNA, the CDR3 is TGTGCCAGCAGCCAACTAGGCGCGAACACCGGGGAGCTGTTTTTT.

This clone has only one observation. CDR3 protein: CASTLGQGKQPQHF. DNA for the CDR3: TGTGCCAGTACACTAGGACAGGGTAAACAGCCCCAGCATTTT. The genes are TRBV19 and TRBJ1-5; 8 bases agree with TRBD1. Germline CDR1 is LNHDA and CDR2 is SQIVND (reference sequence). There are 14 residues in the CDR3. With V trimmed by 7 bases and J by 7 bases, 9 bases remained unmatched.

The V call is TRBV7-9, the J call TRBJ1-1; D call uncertain. The V end lost 2 bases, the J end lost 7 bases, and 17 bases lay between the germline ends. The CDR3 has 15 residues. Germline CDR1 reads SEHNR; CDR2 reads FQNEAQ (reference sequence). CDR3 protein: CASSLQAGGNLEAFF. CDR3 nucleotides: TGTGCCAGCAGCTTACAAGCCGGCGGGAACCTTGAAGCTTTCTTT.

V gene TRBV2 combines with J gene TRBJ1-1; perhaps TRBD1 as D (5 bases). From germline, CDR1 is SNHLY and CDR2 FYNNEI. CDR3 size: 14 residues. V was pared by 3 bases and J by 4 bases, with 12 bases between. In nucleotides, the CDR3 is TGTGCCAGCAGTGATCCGTGGGGGGGCACTGAAGCTTTCTTT. It encodes CASSDPWGGTEAFF. Filled out from reference TRBV2 and TRBJ1-1, the complete variable domain reads EPEVTQTPSHQVTQMGQEVILRCVPISNHLYFYWYRQILGQKVEFLVSFYNNEISEKSEIFDDQFSVERPDGSNFTLKIRSTKLEDSAMYFCASSDPWGGTEAFFGQGTRLTVV.

The chain is built from TRBV4-1 and TRBJ2-5; D is possibly TRBD1 (6 bases). This CDR3 comprises 15 residues. Germline-derived CDR1 and CDR2 are MGHRA and YSYEKL. Trimming removed 3 bases from V and 2 bases from J, with 13 bases in between. CDR3 nucleotide sequence: TGCGCCAGCAGCCATAGTCCAGGACAGCAAGAGACCCAGTACTTC. It is translated as CASSHSPGQQETQYF.

The chain carries TRBV27 and TRBJ2-5, with D maybe TRBD1 (5 bases). This CDR3 has 13 amino acids. Germline values: CDR1 MNHEY, CDR2 SMNVEV (reference sequence). Trimming stripped 4 bases from V and 5 bases from J, with 11 bases between. DNA for the CDR3: TGTGCCAGCAGTTCGGCCAGGGTGGAGACCCAGTACTTC. Its protein product is CASSSARVETQYF.

The chain recombines TRBV21-1 with TRBJ1-6. TRBV21-1 is reported as a pseudogene. CDR3 size: 15 residues. For the CDR3, the DNA is TGTGCCAGCAGCAAAGGGGGACGGACGGATTCACCCCTCCACTTT. Its protein is CASSKGGRTDSPLHF.